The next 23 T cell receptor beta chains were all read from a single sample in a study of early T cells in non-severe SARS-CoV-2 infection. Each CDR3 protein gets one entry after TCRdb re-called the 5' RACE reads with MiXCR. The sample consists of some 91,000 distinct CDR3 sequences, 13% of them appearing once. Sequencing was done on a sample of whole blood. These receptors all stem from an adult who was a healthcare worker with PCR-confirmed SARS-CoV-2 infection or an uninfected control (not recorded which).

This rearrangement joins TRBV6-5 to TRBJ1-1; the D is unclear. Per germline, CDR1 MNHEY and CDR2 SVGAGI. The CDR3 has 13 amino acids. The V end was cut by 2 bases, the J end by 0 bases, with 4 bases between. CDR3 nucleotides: TGTGCCAGCAGTTACACTCTGAACACTGAAGCTTTCTTT. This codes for CASSYTLNTEAFF.

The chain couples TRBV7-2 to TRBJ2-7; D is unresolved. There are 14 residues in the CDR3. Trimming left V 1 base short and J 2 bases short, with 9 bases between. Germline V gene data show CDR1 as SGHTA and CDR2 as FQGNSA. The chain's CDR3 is CASSLGIATYEQYF. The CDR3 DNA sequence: TGTGCCAGCAGCTTAGGAATAGCCACCTACGAGCAGTACTTC.

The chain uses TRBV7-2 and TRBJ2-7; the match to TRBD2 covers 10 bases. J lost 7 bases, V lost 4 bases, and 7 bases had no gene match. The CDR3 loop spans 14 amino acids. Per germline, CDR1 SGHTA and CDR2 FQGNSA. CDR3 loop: CASSSLAGAAEQYF. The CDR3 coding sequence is TGTGCCAGCAGCTCCCTAGCGGGGGCAGCTGAGCAGTACTTC.

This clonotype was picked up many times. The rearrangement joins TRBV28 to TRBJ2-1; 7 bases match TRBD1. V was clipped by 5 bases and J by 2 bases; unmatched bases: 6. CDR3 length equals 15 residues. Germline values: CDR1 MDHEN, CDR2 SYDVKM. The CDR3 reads CASSLGTATYNEQFF. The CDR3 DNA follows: TGTGCCAGCAGTCTAGGGACAGCCACCTACAATGAGCAGTTCTTC.

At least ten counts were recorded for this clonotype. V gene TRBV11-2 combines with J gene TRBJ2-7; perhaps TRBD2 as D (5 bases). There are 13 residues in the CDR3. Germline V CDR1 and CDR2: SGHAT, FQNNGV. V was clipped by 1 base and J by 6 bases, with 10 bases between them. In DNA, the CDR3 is TGTGCCAGCAGCTTAGGAACGGAGGTCGAGCAGTACTTC. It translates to CASSLGTEVEQYF.

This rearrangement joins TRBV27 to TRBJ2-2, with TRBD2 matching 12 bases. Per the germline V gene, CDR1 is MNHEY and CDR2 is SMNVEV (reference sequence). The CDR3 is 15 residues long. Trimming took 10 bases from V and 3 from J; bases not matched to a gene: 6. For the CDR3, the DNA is TGTGCCACTTCACGACTAGCGGGGGACACCGGGGAGCTGTTTTTT. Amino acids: CATSRLAGDTGELFF.

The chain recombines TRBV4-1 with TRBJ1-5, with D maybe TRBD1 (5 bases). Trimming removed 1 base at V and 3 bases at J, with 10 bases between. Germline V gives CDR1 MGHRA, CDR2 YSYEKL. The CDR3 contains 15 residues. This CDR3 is CASSQVRAFNQPQHF. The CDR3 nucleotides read TGCGCCAGCAGCCAAGTCAGGGCGTTCAATCAGCCCCAGCATTTT.

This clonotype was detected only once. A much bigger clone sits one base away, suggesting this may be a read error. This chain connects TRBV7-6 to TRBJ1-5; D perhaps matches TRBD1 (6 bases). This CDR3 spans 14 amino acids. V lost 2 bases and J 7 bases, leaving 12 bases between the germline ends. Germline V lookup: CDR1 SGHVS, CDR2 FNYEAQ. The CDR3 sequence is CASSLRLGTQPQHF. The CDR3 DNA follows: TGTGCCAGCAGCTTACGGCTAGGGACACAGCCCCAGCATTTT.

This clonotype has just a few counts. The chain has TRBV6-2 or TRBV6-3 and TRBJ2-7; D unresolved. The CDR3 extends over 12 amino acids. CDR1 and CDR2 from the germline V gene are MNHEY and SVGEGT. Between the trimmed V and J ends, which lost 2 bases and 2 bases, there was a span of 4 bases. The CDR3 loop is CASSYTTYEQYF. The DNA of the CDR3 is TGTGCCAGCAGTTACACCACCTACGAGCAGTACTTC.

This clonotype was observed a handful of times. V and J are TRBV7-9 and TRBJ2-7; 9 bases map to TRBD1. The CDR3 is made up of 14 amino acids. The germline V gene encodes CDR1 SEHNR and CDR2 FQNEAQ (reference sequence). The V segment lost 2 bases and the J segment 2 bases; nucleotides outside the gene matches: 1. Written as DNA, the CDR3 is TGTGCCAGCAGCTTATGGACAGGGGCCTACGAGCAGTACTTC. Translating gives CASSLWTGAYEQYF.

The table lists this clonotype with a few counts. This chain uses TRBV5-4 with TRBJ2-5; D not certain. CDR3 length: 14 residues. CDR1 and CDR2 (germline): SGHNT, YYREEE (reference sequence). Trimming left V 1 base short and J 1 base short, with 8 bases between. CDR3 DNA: TGTGCCAGCAGCTTGACGGCACTCCAAGAGACCCAGTACTTC. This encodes CASSLTALQETQYF.

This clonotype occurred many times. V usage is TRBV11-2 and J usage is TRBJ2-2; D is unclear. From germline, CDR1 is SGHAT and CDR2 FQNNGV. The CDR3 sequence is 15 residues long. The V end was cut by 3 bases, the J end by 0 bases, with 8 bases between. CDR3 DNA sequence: TGTGCCAGCAGCTTTAGTATTTCGAACACCGGGGAGCTGTTTTTT. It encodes CASSFSISNTGELFF. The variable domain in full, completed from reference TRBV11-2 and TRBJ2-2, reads EAGVAQSPRYKIIEKRQSVAFWCNPISGHATLYWYQQILGQGPKLLIQFQNNGVVDDSQLPKDRFSAERLKGVDSTLKIQPAKLEDSAVYLCASSFSISNTGELFFGEGSRLTVL.

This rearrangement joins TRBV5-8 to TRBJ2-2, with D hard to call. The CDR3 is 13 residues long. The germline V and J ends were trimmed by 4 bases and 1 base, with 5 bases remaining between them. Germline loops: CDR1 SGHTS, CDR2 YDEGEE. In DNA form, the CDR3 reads TGTGCCAGCAGCCGACGGAACACCGGGGAGCTGTTTTTT. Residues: CASSRRNTGELFF.

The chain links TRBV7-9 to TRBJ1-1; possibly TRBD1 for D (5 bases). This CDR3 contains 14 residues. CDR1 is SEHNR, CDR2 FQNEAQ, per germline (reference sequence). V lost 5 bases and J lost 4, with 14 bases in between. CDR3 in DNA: TGTGCCAGCAGCCCTCCGGGGGTGGGCACTGAAGCTTTCTTT. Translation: CASSPPGVGTEAFF.

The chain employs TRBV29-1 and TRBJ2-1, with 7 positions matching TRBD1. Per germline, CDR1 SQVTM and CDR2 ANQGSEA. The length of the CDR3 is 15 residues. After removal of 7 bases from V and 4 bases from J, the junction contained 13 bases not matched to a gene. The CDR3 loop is CSATLVGGQYNEQFF. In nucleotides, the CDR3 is TGCAGCGCCACTTTAGTAGGGGGCCAGTACAATGAGCAGTTCTTC.

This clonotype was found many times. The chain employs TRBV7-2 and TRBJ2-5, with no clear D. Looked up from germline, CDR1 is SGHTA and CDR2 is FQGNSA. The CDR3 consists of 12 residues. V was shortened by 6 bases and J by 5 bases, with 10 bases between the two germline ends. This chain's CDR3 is CASRAVGETQYF. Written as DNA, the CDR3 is TGTGCCAGCAGGGCCGTGGGGGAGACCCAGTACTTC.

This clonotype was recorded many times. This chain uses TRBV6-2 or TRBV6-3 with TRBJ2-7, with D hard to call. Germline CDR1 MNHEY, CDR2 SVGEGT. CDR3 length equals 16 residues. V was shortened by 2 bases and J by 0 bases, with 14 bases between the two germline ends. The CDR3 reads CASSYPQVAYSYEQYF. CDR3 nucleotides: TGTGCCAGCAGTTACCCCCAGGTCGCGTACTCCTACGAGCAGTACTTC.

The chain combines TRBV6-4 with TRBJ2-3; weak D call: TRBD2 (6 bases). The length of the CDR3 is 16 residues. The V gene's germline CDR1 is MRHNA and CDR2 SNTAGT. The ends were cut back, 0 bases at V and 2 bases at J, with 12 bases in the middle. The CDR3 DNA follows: TGTGCCAGCAGTGACTCGAGTTCGGGGGACACAGATACGCAGTATTTT. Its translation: CASSDSSSGDTDTQYF.

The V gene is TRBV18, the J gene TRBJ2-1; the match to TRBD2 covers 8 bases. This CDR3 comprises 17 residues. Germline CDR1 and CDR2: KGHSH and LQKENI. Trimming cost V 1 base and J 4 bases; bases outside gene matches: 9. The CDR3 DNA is TGTGCCAGCTCACCACAGCATAGCGGGGTATTGTACAATGAGCAGTTCTTC. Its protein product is CASSPQHSGVLYNEQFF. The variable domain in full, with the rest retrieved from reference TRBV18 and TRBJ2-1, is NAGVMQNPRHLVRRRGQEARLRCSPMKGHSHVYWYRQLPEEGLKFMVYLQKENIIDESGMPKERFSAEFPKEGPSILRIQQVVRGDSAAYFCASSPQHSGVLYNEQFFGPGTRLTVL.

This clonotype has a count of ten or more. This CDR3 is CASSLRTYGYTF. The CDR3 DNA sequence: TGTGCCAGCAGCTTACGGACCTATGGCTACACCTTC. This chain uses TRBV7-2 with TRBJ1-2, with D unresolved. V lost 2 bases and J lost 4, with 5 bases in between. The CDR3 runs 12 residues. Per germline, CDR1 SGHTA and CDR2 FQGNSA.

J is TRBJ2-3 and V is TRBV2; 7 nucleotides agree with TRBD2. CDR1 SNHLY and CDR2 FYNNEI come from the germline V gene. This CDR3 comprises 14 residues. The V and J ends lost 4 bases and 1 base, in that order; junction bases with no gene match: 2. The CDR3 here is CASSVGRGTDTQYF. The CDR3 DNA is TGTGCCAGCAGTGTAGGGAGGGGCACAGATACGCAGTATTTT.

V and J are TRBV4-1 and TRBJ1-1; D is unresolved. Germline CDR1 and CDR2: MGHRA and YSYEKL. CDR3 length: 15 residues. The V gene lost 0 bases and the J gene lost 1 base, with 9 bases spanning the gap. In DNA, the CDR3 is TGCGCCAGCAGCCAAGACACGGCCCCGAACACTGAAGCTTTCTTT. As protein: CASSQDTAPNTEAFF.

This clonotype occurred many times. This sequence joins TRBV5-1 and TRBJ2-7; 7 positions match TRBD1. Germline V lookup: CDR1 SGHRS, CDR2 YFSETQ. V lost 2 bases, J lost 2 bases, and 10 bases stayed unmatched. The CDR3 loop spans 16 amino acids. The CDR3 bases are TGCGCCAGCAGCTTCCACTCCGGGACAGCCGCCTACGAGCAGTACTTC. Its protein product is CASSFHSGTAAYEQYF.